This entry features one T cell receptor beta chain sequence. Its antigen is unidentified. Sequence at one end of the junction differs from germline and may be a read error. The data stem from a study of T cell repertoires in cytomegalovirus infection. About the study: A matching HLA type, together with CMV infection, was signaled by public TCR beta signatures.

This CDR3 has 13 residues. Germline CDR1 and CDR2: SEHNR and FQNEAQ (reference sequence). One entry per CDR3 protein results from TCRdb running MiXCR on the reads. The sample lists roughly 280,000 distinct CDR3 sequences; over 8% were seen once. Study conclusions and caveats: The ex vivo response showed dominance by HLA-C-restricted CMV-specific TCR beta clonotypes. Using cumulative public TCR beta family frequency, the authors identified those who carried CMV together with the relevant HLA.

The clonotype originates from a human donor in good health (CMV status not recorded). Some clones in this sample may be carry-over from other donors' samples. The sequencing input was PBMCs. The V call is TRBV7-9, the J call TRBJ2-7, with TRBD2 matching 10 bases. CDR3 sequence: CASSLAGDHEQYF. The CDR3 nucleotides are TGTGCCAGCAGCCTAGCGGGAGACCACGAGCAGTACTTC.